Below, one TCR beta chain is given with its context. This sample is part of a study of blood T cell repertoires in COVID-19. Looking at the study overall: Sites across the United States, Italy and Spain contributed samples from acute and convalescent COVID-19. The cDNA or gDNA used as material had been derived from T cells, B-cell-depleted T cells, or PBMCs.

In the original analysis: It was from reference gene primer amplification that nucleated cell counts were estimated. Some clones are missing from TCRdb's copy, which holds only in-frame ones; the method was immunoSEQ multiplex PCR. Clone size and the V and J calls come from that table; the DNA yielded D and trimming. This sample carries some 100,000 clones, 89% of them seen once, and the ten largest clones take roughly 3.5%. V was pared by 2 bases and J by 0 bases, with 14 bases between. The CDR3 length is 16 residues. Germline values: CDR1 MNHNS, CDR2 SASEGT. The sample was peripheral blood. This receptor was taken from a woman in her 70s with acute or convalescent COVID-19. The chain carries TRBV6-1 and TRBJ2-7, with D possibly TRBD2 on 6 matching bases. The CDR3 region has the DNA TGTGCCAGCAGTGAACGGGGGAAAGGCCTCTCCTACGAGCAGTACTTC. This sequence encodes CASSERGKGLSYEQYF.